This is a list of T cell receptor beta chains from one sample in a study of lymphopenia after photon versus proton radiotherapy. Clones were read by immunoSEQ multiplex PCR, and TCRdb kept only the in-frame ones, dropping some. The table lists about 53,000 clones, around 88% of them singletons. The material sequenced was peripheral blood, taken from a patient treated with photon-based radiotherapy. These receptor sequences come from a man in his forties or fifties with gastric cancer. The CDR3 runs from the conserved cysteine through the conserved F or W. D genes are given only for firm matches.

CASSRTGGPYEQYF 14 TRBV5-1 TRBD2
CASRGQGTDTQYF 13 TRBV27 TRBD1
CATSRDRGANEQFF 14 TRBV15 -
CASSLDIASGNTIYF 15 TRBV6-5 -
CASRGAGVETQYF 13 TRBV2 TRBD2
CASSPRLSAPEETQYF 16 TRBV7-6 -
CASSVISGTTDTQYF 15 TRBV9 TRBD2
CASSETNEKLFF 12 TRBV2 -
CARRDRNNEQFF 12 TRBV5-3 TRBD1
CASSLMTGGGYEQYF 15 TRBV27 TRBD1
CASSPPFRAENTDTQYF 17 TRBV7-9 -
CASSTGSYVYSNQPQHF 17 TRBV19 -
CASSEQGPYGYTF 13 TRBV11-2 -
CASSPQGLAGAREQYF 16 TRBV18 TRBD2
CASSLAPGGSSYNEQFF 17 TRBV11-2 TRBD2
CASVGLVADTQYF 13 TRBV7-9 TRBD2
CASSYPLGTYNEQFF 15 TRBV6-6 -
CASSLRFRTGNTEAFF 16 TRBV7-2 -
CASSYSRVGNTIYF 14 TRBV6-5 -
CASSLGAAGGQGEQYF 16 TRBV5-4 TRBD2
CASRDGTGNEKLFF 14 TRBV5-1 -
CASSLVGGYRFGELFF 16 TRBV11-2 -
CASGLTIGTEAFF 13 TRBV12-5 -
CASSLGQFPSTDTQYF 16 TRBV27 -
CASSLSPSQGLREKRKTQYF 20 TRBV27 -
CASSSDRPYEKLFF 14 TRBV19 -
CASSFAGVRQPRDTQYF 17 TRBV11-2 TRBD2
CASSLSTGLGAIDQPQHF 18 TRBV28 -
CASTRPGTGNSAPLNEQFF 19 TRBV2 TRBD1
CASGLPGGGNTIYF 14 TRBV28 TRBD1
CASSTGQGPGANTGELFF 18 TRBV5-5 TRBD1
CASSRSGKNTEAFF 14 TRBV7-9 -
CALRAGETQYF 11 TRBV6-6 -
CASSLGATGEKLFF 14 TRBV7-2 -
CASSLEGHPSGNTIYF 16 TRBV5-6 -
CASLKGGAINEQYF 14 TRBV11-2 -
CASSQDLLASETQYF 15 TRBV4-2 TRBD2
CASSESRGLAGIEQYF 16 TRBV2 TRBD2
CASSQDLSGYYEQYF 15 TRBV4-2 -
CASGLVDGYTF 11 TRBV12-5 -
CASSDSVGNSYNEQFF 16 TRBV6-4 -
CASSPLRARNYEQYF 15 TRBV18 -
CASSLEGAVEAFF 13 TRBV5-1 -
CASSVDGDQPQHF 13 TRBV9 -
CASSLRGVLGTDTQYF 16 TRBV7-2 -
CASSPSGTVSGNTIYF 16 TRBV18 TRBD1
CASSQGGAGADEQYF 15 TRBV4-2 TRBD2
CASSATTGRADTQYF 15 TRBV11-2 TRBD2
CASSFFRTSGYNEQFF 16 TRBV7-9 TRBD2
CASSIDRGTVQPQHF 15 TRBV19 TRBD1